The 24 T cell receptor beta chains in this list originate from one sample, sequenced in a study of blood T cells in healthy people across ages. For the second PCR, which ran for 7 to 11 cycles, a sample-barcoded 5' primer and a J-beta primer mix were used. TCRdb independently ran MiXCR on the 5' RACE reads; one entry per CDR3 protein. The sample holds over 450,000 distinct CDR3 sequences, less than 25% seen once. These data were also reused for a study on T cells of mothers and their children.

The specimen sequenced was blood. The receptors originated from a boy aged 5 to 17 in good health.

This clonotype was picked up many times. J is TRBJ2-7 and V is TRBV7-9; 11 positions agree with TRBD2. Germline assignment: CDR1 SEHNR and CDR2 FQNEAQ (reference sequence). Trimming at V came to 4 bases and at J to 3 bases, leaving 5 bases not matched to a gene. CDR3 length: 15 amino acids. The CDR3 here is CASSSGTSGNYEQYF. The CDR3 region has the DNA TGTGCCAGCAGCTCCGGGACTAGCGGAAACTACGAGCAGTACTTC.

The chain is built from TRBV20-1 and TRBJ2-7; 10 nucleotides line up with TRBD1. The junction had 8 bases not matched to a gene; V was cut back by 6 bases and J by 6 bases. The germline CDR1 and CDR2 sequences are DFQATT and SNEGSKA (reference sequence). The CDR3 loop spans 13 amino acids. The CDR3: CSAGDRGPVEQYF. CDR3 sequence (DNA): TGCAGTGCCGGGGACAGGGGTCCCGTCGAGCAGTACTTC.

The genes are TRBV29-1 and TRBJ1-1; D not certain. The CDR3 is 13 residues long. The germline V gene has CDR1 SQVTM and CDR2 ANQGSEA. Trimming pared 6 bases from V and 2 bases from J, leaving 13 bases between. The CDR3: CSVQGPYNTEAFF. The CDR3 DNA sequence: TGCAGCGTCCAAGGACCTTATAACACTGAAGCTTTCTTT.

This clonotype occurred a few times. The chain combines TRBV3-1 with TRBJ2-1, with 7 bases aligning to TRBD1. The CDR3 contains 19 residues. Looked up from germline, CDR1 is LGHDT and CDR2 is YNNKEL (reference sequence). The junction had 15 bases not matched to a gene; V was cut back by 2 bases and J by 2 bases. The CDR3 spells CASSQRPQGGDSTYNEQFF. Here the CDR3 DNA reads TGTGCCAGCAGCCAAAGACCGCAGGGTGGGGACAGTACCTACAATGAGCAGTTCTTC.

This clonotype was detected a few times. This sequence joins TRBV27 and TRBJ1-5; 7 bases match TRBD1. V was clipped by 5 bases and J by 0 bases; unmatched bases: 13. The CDR3 is made up of 18 amino acids. The germline V gene has CDR1 MNHEY and CDR2 SMNVEV (reference sequence). Written as DNA, the CDR3 is TGTGCCAGCAGTCCCATCCCCGGACAGGCCTATAGCAATCAGCCCCAGCATTTT. As protein: CASSPIPGQAYSNQPQHF.

This clonotype was seen more than once but under ten times. V usage is TRBV20-1 and J usage is TRBJ2-5; 8 positions agree with TRBD2. Looked up from germline, CDR1 is DFQATT and CDR2 is SNEGSKA (reference sequence). CDR3 size: 14 residues. V was pared by 1 base and J by 5 bases, with 6 bases of the junction left unmatched. CDR3 residues: CSARVAGGVETQYF. In DNA form, the CDR3 reads TGCAGTGCTAGAGTTGCGGGAGGTGTGGAGACCCAGTACTTC.

The chain carries TRBV28 and TRBJ1-5; maybe TRBD1 (5 bases). The germline V and J ends were trimmed by 7 bases and 8 bases, with 15 bases remaining between them. CDR3 length: 13 residues. Germline CDR1 MDHEN, CDR2 SYDVKM. The CDR3 reads CASIRVGREPQHF. The DNA for the CDR3 is TGTGCCAGCATCCGAGTGGGGCGGGAGCCCCAGCATTTT.

The chain uses TRBV24-1 and TRBJ2-1; D may be TRBD1 (5 bases). V dropped 9 bases and J dropped 3 bases, with 20 bases sitting between them. The CDR3 runs to 16 residues. Per the germline V gene, CDR1 is KGHDR and CDR2 is SFDVKD. The CDR3 loop is CATRAGKDSFYNEQFF. The CDR3 DNA sequence: TGTGCCACCCGAGCAGGAAAAGACAGCTTCTACAATGAGCAGTTCTTC.

This clonotype was seen only a few times. The rearrangement uses TRBV24-1 and TRBJ2-3, with TRBD1 as a possible D gene (6 bases). This CDR3 comprises 16 residues. Deletions cut 0 bases from V and 3 bases from J, with 12 bases between. Germline assignment: CDR1 KGHDR and CDR2 SFDVKD. CDR3 nucleotides: TGTGCCACCAGTGATTTGGGACAGCGAGGTACAGATACGCAGTATTTT. Residues: CATSDLGQRGTDTQYF.

Concerning this clonotype: Given a much more abundant clone one base away, this may be a read error. The V gene is TRBV14, the J gene TRBJ2-7, with D hard to call. Per the germline V gene, CDR1 is SGHDN and CDR2 is FVKESK. This CDR3 contains 11 residues. With 2 bases removed from V and 3 bases from J, the gap between germline ends came to 2 bases. DNA of the CDR3: TGTGCCAGCAGCCAATTCTACGAGCAGTACTTC. This gives the protein CASSQFYEQYF.

The chain has TRBV7-3 and TRBJ2-3; 8 nucleotides line up with TRBD2. V lost 2 bases and J lost 3; bases outside the gene matches: 10. Germline V gene lookup returns CDR1 SGHTA and CDR2 FQGTGA. This CDR3 spans 17 amino acids. The CDR3 bases are TGTGCCAGCAGCTTAGGGCCCCCGGGGGGGTATACAGATACGCAGTATTTT. Translated: CASSLGPPGGYTDTQYF.

V gene TRBV4-3 combines with J gene TRBJ2-5; 8 nucleotides agree with TRBD1. This CDR3 contains 17 residues. The V gene's germline CDR1 is LGHNA and CDR2 YSLEER. Trimming cost V 0 bases and J 4 bases; bases outside gene matches: 10. The CDR3 reads CASSQDRWQGARETQYF. The CDR3 DNA is TGCGCCAGCAGCCAAGATCGCTGGCAGGGGGCCCGAGAGACCCAGTACTTC.

This clonotype was found a few times. The chain recombines TRBV6-6 with TRBJ2-1; possibly TRBD1 for D (5 bases). Trimming took 0 bases from V and 3 from J, leaving 15 bases between them. Germline V gives CDR1 MNHNY, CDR2 SVGAGI (reference sequence). The CDR3 consists of 17 residues. The CDR3 DNA reads as TGTGCCAGCAGTTACTCGCCTCCCCCAGGGATCTACAATGAGCAGTTCTTC. Translating it yields CASSYSPPPGIYNEQFF.

The chain joins TRBV4-3 to TRBJ2-3; tentatively, D is TRBD1 or TRBD2 (5 bases each). V lost 0 bases to trimming and J lost 0 bases, with 13 bases between them. CDR1 and CDR2 (germline): LGHNA, YSLEER. This CDR3 contains 17 residues. This chain's CDR3 is CASSQDSRGLSTDTQYF. Written as DNA, the CDR3 is TGCGCCAGCAGCCAAGATTCTCGGGGCCTTAGCACAGATACGCAGTATTTT.

This clonotype was detected ten times or more. This rearrangement joins TRBV18 to TRBJ1-4; D is undetermined. Germline-derived CDR1 and CDR2 are KGHSH and LQKENI. V lost 1 base and J lost 0, with 3 bases in between. The length of the CDR3 is 14 residues. Here the CDR3 DNA reads TGTGCCAGCTCACCACGCGCAACTAATGAAAAACTGTTTTTT. Translation gives CASSPRATNEKLFF. Together with reference TRBV18 and TRBJ1-4, the CDR3 gives the full variable domain: NAGVMQNPRHLVRRRGQEARLRCSPMKGHSHVYWYRQLPEEGLKFMVYLQKENIIDESGMPKERFSAEFPKEGPSILRIQQVVRGDSAAYFCASSPRATNEKLFFGSGTQLSVL.

This clonotype was picked up a small number of times. The chain joins TRBV6-5 to TRBJ1-4, with 7 bases fitting TRBD1. This CDR3 is built from 15 residues. Germline loops: CDR1 MNHEY, CDR2 SVGAGI. V shed 2 bases, J shed 8 bases, and the junction held 8 bases outside the gene matches. The CDR3 reads CASSYQGQLAEKLFF. The CDR3 coding sequence is TGTGCCAGCAGTTACCAGGGACAGCTTGCCGAAAAACTGTTTTTT.

A few counts support this clonotype. The rearrangement uses TRBV4-3 and TRBJ2-1; 7 bases map to TRBD2. The CDR3 has 16 amino acids. Germline V lookup: CDR1 LGHNA, CDR2 YSLEER. V lost 1 base, J lost 8 bases, and 11 bases stayed unmatched. The chain's CDR3 is CASSQGWRERGDEQFF. Here the CDR3 DNA reads TGCGCCAGCAGCCAAGGATGGCGGGAGAGGGGCGATGAGCAGTTCTTC.

This chain links TRBV7-3 with TRBJ2-2; 10 nucleotides match TRBD2. Per germline, CDR1 SGHTA and CDR2 FQGTGA. The ends lost 2 bases at V and 11 bases at J; junction bases unmatched: 8. The length of the CDR3 is 15 residues. Here the CDR3 reads CASSLGLAGAGELFF. CDR3 in DNA: TGTGCCAGCAGCTTAGGGCTAGCGGGAGCTGGTGAGCTGTTTTTT.

This clonotype was seen ten or more times. The rearrangement joins TRBV29-1 to TRBJ2-6; 7 nucleotides align to TRBD1. The V gene end was trimmed by 4 bases and the J gene end by 0 bases; junction bases not matched to a gene: 3. This CDR3 has 15 residues. CDR1 SQVTM and CDR2 ANQGSEA come from the germline V gene. The CDR3 loop is CSVGGTVSGANVLTF. CDR3 coding DNA: TGCAGCGTTGGGGGGACAGTCTCTGGGGCCAACGTCCTGACTTTC.

This clonotype was detected a few times. The chain links TRBV18 to TRBJ2-3, with D possibly being TRBD2 (6 bases). This CDR3 comprises 14 residues. V was trimmed by 1 base and J by 5 bases, leaving 10 bases between them. Per the germline V gene, CDR1 is KGHSH and CDR2 is LQKENI. The CDR3 bases are TGTGCCAGCTCACCACGGTCGGGGGAAGATACGCAGTATTTT. This sequence encodes CASSPRSGEDTQYF.

The J gene is TRBJ2-2, the V gene TRBV29-1, with D possibly matching TRBD1 (5 bases). Trimming shortened V by 5 bases and J by 0 bases, and 10 bases separated the two germline ends. Germline V gene lookup returns CDR1 SQVTM and CDR2 ANQGSEA. This CDR3 spans 14 amino acids. The DNA of the CDR3 is TGCAGCGTTAAGACAGTCGCGAACACCGGGGAGCTGTTTTTT. Its protein product is CSVKTVANTGELFF.

In its sample, this clonotype was seen a few times. The chain uses TRBV5-1 and TRBJ1-2; D not certain. Trimming removed 6 bases from V and 6 bases from J, with 18 bases in between. Germline V lookup: CDR1 SGHRS, CDR2 YFSETQ. This CDR3 comprises 14 residues. Here the CDR3 reads CASNYVLGFDGYTF. Here the CDR3 DNA reads TGCGCCAGCAATTACGTTCTTGGGTTCGATGGCTACACCTTC. The full variable domain, with the rest looked up from reference TRBV5-1 and TRBJ1-2, is KAGVTQTPRYLIKTRGQQVTLSCSPISGHRSVSWYQQTPGQGLQFLFEYFSETQRNKGNFPGRFSGRQFSNSRSEMNVSTLELGDSALYLCASNYVLGFDGYTFGSGTRLTVV.

This clonotype was seen a few times. This chain uses TRBV6-5 with TRBJ1-4, with D possibly matching TRBD1 (5 bases). V shed 10 bases and J shed 0 bases, with 9 bases lying between them. Germline V CDR1 and CDR2: MNHEY, SVGAGI. The CDR3 is made up of 13 amino acids. The CDR3 DNA reads TGTGCCACCCGGGGGTCAACTAATGAAAAACTGTTTTTT. Encoded protein: CATRGSTNEKLFF.

This clonotype was picked up a small number of times. The chain employs TRBV11-2 and TRBJ2-5; no clear D. The J call could be wrong; TRBJ2-7 is a better fit for the DNA end. Germline lookup yields CDR1 SGHAT and CDR2 FQNNGV. This CDR3 contains 15 residues. CDR3 sequence (DNA): TGTGCCAGCAGCTTAGAGGCCCAGAAATCCTACGAGCAGTACTTC. As protein: CASSLEAQKSYEQYF.